The 7 T cell receptor beta chains given below trace back to one sample, sequenced in a study of cytomegalovirus exposure and HLA in healthy donors. The PCR ran on 60 Vbeta and 13 Jbeta primers. TCRdb keeps only in-frame clones here, not all; method: immunoSEQ multiplex PCR. Of about 140,000 clones in the sample, 88% were seen once. Sequencing was carried out using PBMCs. The receptors here all came from a woman between 40 and 50 years old in good health and CMV-seronegative.

The chain carries TRBV25-1 and TRBJ2-3, with 7 bases aligning to TRBD2. V lost 7 bases to trimming and J lost 5 bases; unmatched junction nucleotides: 9. CDR1 is MGHDK, CDR2 SYGVNS, per germline. This CDR3 comprises 14 residues. CDR3 sequence reads: CASMGGRALDTQYF. The CDR3 DNA follows: TGTGCCAGCATGGGAGGGAGGGCCTTAGATACGCAGTATTTT.

The chain combines TRBV7-8 with TRBJ1-3; D not certain. V gave up 1 base and J gave up 2 bases, with 12 bases separating them. Germline V gene lookup returns CDR1 SGHVS and CDR2 FQNEAQ. This CDR3 region has 16 residues. CDR3 residues: CASSLVGPGTGNTIYF. CDR3 coding DNA: TGTGCCAGCAGCTTAGTCGGTCCGGGAACTGGAAACACCATATATTTT.

The CDR3 protein is CASSHPGYSYEQYF. The DNA of the CDR3 is TGCGCCAGCAGCCACCCGGGATACTCCTACGAGCAGTACTTC. The chain joins TRBV4-1 to TRBJ2-5, with D maybe TRBD2 (5 bases). Judging by the DNA end, TRBJ2-7 fits better; the J call may be wrong. The V gene's germline CDR1 is MGHRA and CDR2 YSYEKL. CDR3 length: 14 residues.

The J gene is TRBJ2-3, the V gene TRBV4-1; 8 bases fit TRBD2. Germline values: CDR1 MGHRA, CDR2 YSYEKL. The trim removed 0 bases at V and 0 bases at J, leaving 11 bases unmatched. CDR3 length: 19 residues. CDR3 sequence reads: CASSQEGLAGGPSTDTQYF. In nucleotides, the CDR3 is TGCGCCAGCAGCCAAGAGGGGCTTGCGGGAGGACCTAGCACAGATACGCAGTATTTT.

The chain uses TRBV27 and TRBJ1-2; the D gene is possibly TRBD1 (5 bases). The CDR3 runs 13 residues. The germline gives CDR1 MNHEY, CDR2 SMNVEV (reference sequence). Trimming took off 8 bases at V and 8 bases at J, with 18 bases between the two ends. The CDR3: CASPTTGGGGYTF. In nucleotides, the CDR3 is TGTGCCAGCCCCACTACGGGGGGGGGAGGCTACACCTTC.

The chain combines TRBV5-8 with TRBJ2-1, with 7 bases that match TRBD2. The CDR3 runs 12 residues. Trimming cost V 10 bases and J 2 bases; bases outside gene matches: 3. CDR1 and CDR2 (germline): SGHTS, YDEGEE. The CDR3 protein is CAGGVAYNEQFF. CDR3 coding DNA: TGTGCCGGGGGGGTGGCCTACAATGAGCAGTTCTTC. The whole variable domain, filled in from reference TRBV5-8 and TRBJ2-1, reads EAGVTQSPTHLIKTRGQQATLRCSPISGHTSVYWYQQALGLGLQFLLWYDEGEERNRGNFPPRFSGRQFPNYSSELNVNALELEDSALYLCAGGVAYNEQFFGPGTRLTVL.

The chain combines TRBV5-4 with TRBJ1-1; D might be TRBD1 (6 bases). V was shortened by 4 bases and J by 2 bases, with 12 bases between the two germline ends. The CDR3 length is 14 residues. Germline assignment: CDR1 SGHNT and CDR2 YYREEE (reference sequence). CDR3 bases: TGTGCCAGCAGCCCGACAGGTACTAACACTGAAGCTTTCTTT. It encodes CASSPTGTNTEAFF.